The 3 T cell receptor beta chains given below trace back to one sample, sequenced in a study of a mutant IDH1 vaccine in newly diagnosed glioma. Their recognized antigens are unknown. TCRdb's copy holds only in-frame clones and misses some; the assay was immunoSEQ multiplex PCR. The data show about 30,000 clones, approximately 83% seen once. Time point meaning: week 5, during vaccination. Doses consisted of 300 ug of mutant IDH1 20-mer peptide each, paired with topical imiquimod. Sample: PBMCs, taken from a glioma patient whose treatment included an IDH1 peptide vaccine. Every receptor here comes from a man younger than 40 with glioma.

V is TRBV28 and J is TRBJ2-2, with D unclear. The CDR3 covers 18 residues. V was cut by 4 bases and J by 0 bases, with 18 bases left in between. Germline V gene lookup returns CDR1 MDHEN and CDR2 SYDVKM. This chain's CDR3 is CASSWAGRFRANTGELFF. DNA for the CDR3: TGTGCCAGCAGTTGGGCCGGGCGGTTTCGCGCGAACACCGGGGAGCTGTTTTTT.

V is TRBV27 and J is TRBJ1-5, with D unresolved. This CDR3 has 15 amino acids. The V gene lost 5 bases and the J gene lost 4 bases, with 15 bases spanning the gap. Germline CDR1 MNHEY, CDR2 SMNVEV (reference sequence). The CDR3 region is CASSPRPQPNQPQHF. CDR3 nucleotide sequence: TGTGCCAGCAGTCCCCGACCACAGCCAAATCAGCCCCAGCATTTT.

The chain is built from TRBV2 and TRBJ2-6, with unresolved D. With 7 bases removed from V and 4 bases from J, the gap between germline ends came to 23 bases. This CDR3 is built from 18 residues. Looked up from germline, CDR1 is SNHLY and CDR2 is FYNNEI. CDR3 DNA: TGTGCCAGCACTCTCACCTCAGGTCTGAAAATAGGGGCCAACGTCCTGACTTTC. It is translated as CASTLTSGLKIGANVLTF.